Each of the 17 T cell receptor beta chains below was sequenced from the same sample in a study of shared clonotypes between healthy human individuals. Terminally differentiated effector memory CD45RA+ cells were excluded from the naive CD8 cells, which were CD45RO-negative and positively selected for CCR7. Profiled with immunoSEQ multiplex PCR; TCRdb holds only in-frame clones, not every one. The sample comprises about 2,100,000 clones, under 95% of which are singletons, and around 1.7% rests with the top ten. The sequencing sample was made of naive CD8+ T cells from PBMCs. Receptors were obtained from a man younger than 30 in good health. Some clones in this sample may be carry-over from other donors' samples.

This clone was picked up a small number of times. V gene TRBV9 combines with J gene TRBJ1-5; D not certain. V lost 4 bases and J 5 bases, leaving 10 bases between the germline ends. Germline V gene lookup returns CDR1 SGDLS and CDR2 YYNGEE. The CDR3 has 13 amino acids. In DNA form, the CDR3 reads TGTGCCAGCAGCCCGACGGCCCATCAGCCCCAGCATTTT. Translating it yields CASSPTAHQPQHF.

This chain uses TRBV7-8 with TRBJ1-1; possible D gene TRBD1, 5 bases. This CDR3 has 13 amino acids. With 1 base removed from V and 8 bases from J, the gap between germline ends came to 11 bases. CDR1 is SGHVS and CDR2 is FQNEAQ in the germline V gene. The CDR3 nucleotides are TGTGCCAGCAGCTTAGGAGAGGGGCCCGAAGCTTTCTTT. The encoded protein is CASSLGEGPEAFF.

The V and J genes are TRBV9 and TRBJ2-2, with unresolved D. The CDR3 runs to 13 residues. V lost 2 bases and J 2 bases, leaving 4 bases between the germline ends. The germline V gene encodes CDR1 SGDLS and CDR2 YYNGEE. This CDR3 reads CASSVPNTGELFF. CDR3 DNA: TGTGCCAGCAGCGTTCCCAACACCGGGGAGCTGTTTTTT.

The DNA of the CDR3 is TGTGCCAGCAGCTTAGCAGGGACAGTAAAAGAGACCCAGTACTTC. Translation: CASSLAGTVKETQYF. The J gene is TRBJ2-5, the V gene TRBV7-9; TRBD1 agrees at 7 bases. Germline values: CDR1 SEHNR, CDR2 FQNEAQ (reference sequence). The CDR3 covers 15 residues. Trimming at V came to 0 bases and at J to 3 bases, leaving 4 bases not matched to a gene.

In regard to this clone: Other DNA sequences in the sample encode the same CDR3. V is TRBV7-3 and J is TRBJ2-1, with TRBD2 matching 12 bases. Germline lookup yields CDR1 SGHTA and CDR2 FQGTGA. Germline trimming cut 2 bases from V and 5 bases from J; bases unmatched to any gene: 1. The CDR3 spans 15 residues. CDR3 region: CASSLLAGGDNEQFF. The CDR3 bases are TGTGCCAGCAGCTTACTAGCGGGAGGGGACAATGAGCAGTTCTTC.

This sequence joins TRBV27 and TRBJ2-1; no reliable D call. Trimming removed 4 bases from V and 6 bases from J, with 7 bases in between. The CDR3 is 12 residues long. Germline V gene lookup returns CDR1 MNHEY and CDR2 SMNVEV (reference sequence). For the CDR3, the DNA is TGTGCCAGCAGTTATAGTCCCAATGAGCAGTTCTTC. This sequence encodes CASSYSPNEQFF.

The chain employs TRBV5-1 and TRBJ1-3; the D gene is possibly TRBD1 (5 bases). The CDR3 contains 15 residues. V lost 4 bases and J lost 0, with 11 bases in between. CDR1 and CDR2 from the germline V gene are SGHRS and YFSETQ. As DNA, the CDR3 is TGCGCCAGCAGCAACGACAGACTCTCTGGAAACACCATATATTTT. Translating it yields CASSNDRLSGNTIYF.

Comment on this clone: This sample includes further DNA sequences coding for the same CDR3. This sequence joins TRBV6-5 and TRBJ2-2, with D perhaps matching TRBD1 (7 bases). V lost 7 bases, J lost 3 bases, and 9 bases lay in between. The CDR3 sequence is 13 residues long. From germline, CDR1 is MNHEY and CDR2 SVGAGI. In nucleotides, the CDR3 is TGTGCCAGCACAGGGGGGTACACCGGGGAGCTGTTTTTT. This encodes CASTGGYTGELFF.

The chain recombines TRBV27 with TRBJ2-5; D perhaps matches TRBD1 (5 bases). Judging by the DNA end, TRBJ2-7 fits better; the J call may be wrong. Germline values: CDR1 MNHEY, CDR2 SMNVEV (reference sequence). The CDR3 spans 12 residues. In DNA, the CDR3 is TGTGCCACACGGGCAGGGTACTACGAGCAGTACTTC. Its protein product is CATRAGYYEQYF.

The chain recombines TRBV30 with TRBJ1-2, with a weak D call TRBD1 (6 bases). The CDR3 is 13 amino acids. V dropped 8 bases and J dropped 7 bases, with 20 bases sitting between them. CDR1 and CDR2 (germline): GTSNPN, SVGIG (reference sequence). CDR3 sequence reads: CAGRGAIPAGYTF. For the CDR3, the DNA is TGTGCCGGACGGGGGGCGATCCCTGCTGGCTACACCTTC.

This rearrangement joins TRBV6-1 to TRBJ1-3; D gene unclear. This CDR3 has 15 residues. CDR1 MNHNS and CDR2 SASEGT come from the germline V gene. The ends were cut back, 4 bases at V and 0 bases at J, with 10 bases in the middle. DNA for the CDR3: TGTGCCAGCAGTGCTTTCGTATTCTCTGGAAACACCATATATTTT. Protein product: CASSAFVFSGNTIYF.

The rearrangement uses TRBV11-2 and TRBJ2-3; TRBD2 aligns across 9 bases. This CDR3 has 17 residues. Germline CDR1 and CDR2: SGHAT and FQNNGV. V lost 6 bases and J lost 4; bases outside the gene matches: 14. The CDR3 loop is CASSFPASGIDADTQYF. The CDR3 nucleotides read TGTGCCAGCAGTTTCCCCGCTAGCGGGATAGACGCAGATACGCAGTATTTT.

V gene TRBV6-4 combines with J gene TRBJ2-2; 8 nucleotides line up with TRBD2. V dropped 11 bases and J dropped 3; count of bases not matched to a gene: 8. CDR1 MRHNA and CDR2 SNTAGT come from the germline V gene. CDR3 length: 14 residues. CDR3 residues: CAGPAGEDTGELFF. The CDR3 DNA sequence: TGTGCCGGGCCAGCGGGAGAGGACACCGGGGAGCTGTTTTTT.

This sequence joins TRBV19 and TRBJ2-2; tentative D call: TRBD2 (10 bases). The CDR3 covers 16 residues. Between the trimmed V and J ends, which lost 9 bases and 8 bases, there was a span of 25 bases. Looked up from germline, CDR1 is LNHDA and CDR2 is SQIVND (reference sequence). The CDR3 coding sequence is TGTGCCAGCGAACAGGGGGCGCCTAGCGGGAGTGGGGAGCTGTTTTTT. Amino acid sequence: CASEQGAPSGSGELFF.

The chain links TRBV4-3 to TRBJ2-2; D not certain. CDR1 LGHNA and CDR2 YSLEER come from the germline V gene. This CDR3 region has 14 residues. Trimming stripped 4 bases from V and 5 bases from J, with 11 bases between. The CDR3 coding sequence is TGCGCCAGCAGCCTTTTGACCGGTACCGGGGAGCTGTTTTTT. Protein sequence: CASSLLTGTGELFF.

The chain couples TRBV7-8 to TRBJ2-4; possibly TRBD1 for D (7 bases). V was pared by 3 bases and J by 3 bases, with 12 bases between. CDR1 and CDR2 from the germline V gene are SGHVS and FQNEAQ. The CDR3 has 15 residues. The DNA for the CDR3 is TGTGCCAGCAGCTTGGCAGGGGGAGGCAAAAACATTCAGTACTTC. Amino acid sequence: CASSLAGGGKNIQYF.

This chain links TRBV27 with TRBJ2-2; D gene ambiguous. The ends were cut back, 5 bases at V and 8 bases at J, with 9 bases in the middle. CDR1 is MNHEY, CDR2 SMNVEV, per germline (reference sequence). CDR3 length equals 12 residues. CDR3 bases: TGTGCCAGCAGTCCTTACAGTGGGGAGCTGTTTTTT. Translation gives CASSPYSGELFF.